This record covers a single T cell receptor (beta chain). These data originate in a study of identical twins. The CDR3 contains 15 residues. Germline loops: CDR1 DFQATT, CDR2 SNEGSKA (reference sequence). Trimming cost V 3 bases and J 7 bases; bases outside gene matches: 6. TCRdb ran MiXCR on the 5' RACE reads and lists one entry per CDR3 protein. The profile covers 260,000 or so distinct CDR3 sequences, with approximately 7.3% appearing a single time and less than 6.5% taken by the ten largest. Another study also made use of these data, one on yellow fever vaccine responses in identical twins.

The receptor was derived from a woman aged 18-29 years in good health. The chain joins TRBV20-1 to TRBJ2-2, with 12 bases fitting TRBD1. The sample comprised CD8+ T cells sorted from blood. CDR3 sequence (DNA): TGCAGTGCTAGGGTGGGACAGGGGGCCGGCGGGGAGCTGTTTTTT. It yields the protein CSARVGQGAGGELFF.